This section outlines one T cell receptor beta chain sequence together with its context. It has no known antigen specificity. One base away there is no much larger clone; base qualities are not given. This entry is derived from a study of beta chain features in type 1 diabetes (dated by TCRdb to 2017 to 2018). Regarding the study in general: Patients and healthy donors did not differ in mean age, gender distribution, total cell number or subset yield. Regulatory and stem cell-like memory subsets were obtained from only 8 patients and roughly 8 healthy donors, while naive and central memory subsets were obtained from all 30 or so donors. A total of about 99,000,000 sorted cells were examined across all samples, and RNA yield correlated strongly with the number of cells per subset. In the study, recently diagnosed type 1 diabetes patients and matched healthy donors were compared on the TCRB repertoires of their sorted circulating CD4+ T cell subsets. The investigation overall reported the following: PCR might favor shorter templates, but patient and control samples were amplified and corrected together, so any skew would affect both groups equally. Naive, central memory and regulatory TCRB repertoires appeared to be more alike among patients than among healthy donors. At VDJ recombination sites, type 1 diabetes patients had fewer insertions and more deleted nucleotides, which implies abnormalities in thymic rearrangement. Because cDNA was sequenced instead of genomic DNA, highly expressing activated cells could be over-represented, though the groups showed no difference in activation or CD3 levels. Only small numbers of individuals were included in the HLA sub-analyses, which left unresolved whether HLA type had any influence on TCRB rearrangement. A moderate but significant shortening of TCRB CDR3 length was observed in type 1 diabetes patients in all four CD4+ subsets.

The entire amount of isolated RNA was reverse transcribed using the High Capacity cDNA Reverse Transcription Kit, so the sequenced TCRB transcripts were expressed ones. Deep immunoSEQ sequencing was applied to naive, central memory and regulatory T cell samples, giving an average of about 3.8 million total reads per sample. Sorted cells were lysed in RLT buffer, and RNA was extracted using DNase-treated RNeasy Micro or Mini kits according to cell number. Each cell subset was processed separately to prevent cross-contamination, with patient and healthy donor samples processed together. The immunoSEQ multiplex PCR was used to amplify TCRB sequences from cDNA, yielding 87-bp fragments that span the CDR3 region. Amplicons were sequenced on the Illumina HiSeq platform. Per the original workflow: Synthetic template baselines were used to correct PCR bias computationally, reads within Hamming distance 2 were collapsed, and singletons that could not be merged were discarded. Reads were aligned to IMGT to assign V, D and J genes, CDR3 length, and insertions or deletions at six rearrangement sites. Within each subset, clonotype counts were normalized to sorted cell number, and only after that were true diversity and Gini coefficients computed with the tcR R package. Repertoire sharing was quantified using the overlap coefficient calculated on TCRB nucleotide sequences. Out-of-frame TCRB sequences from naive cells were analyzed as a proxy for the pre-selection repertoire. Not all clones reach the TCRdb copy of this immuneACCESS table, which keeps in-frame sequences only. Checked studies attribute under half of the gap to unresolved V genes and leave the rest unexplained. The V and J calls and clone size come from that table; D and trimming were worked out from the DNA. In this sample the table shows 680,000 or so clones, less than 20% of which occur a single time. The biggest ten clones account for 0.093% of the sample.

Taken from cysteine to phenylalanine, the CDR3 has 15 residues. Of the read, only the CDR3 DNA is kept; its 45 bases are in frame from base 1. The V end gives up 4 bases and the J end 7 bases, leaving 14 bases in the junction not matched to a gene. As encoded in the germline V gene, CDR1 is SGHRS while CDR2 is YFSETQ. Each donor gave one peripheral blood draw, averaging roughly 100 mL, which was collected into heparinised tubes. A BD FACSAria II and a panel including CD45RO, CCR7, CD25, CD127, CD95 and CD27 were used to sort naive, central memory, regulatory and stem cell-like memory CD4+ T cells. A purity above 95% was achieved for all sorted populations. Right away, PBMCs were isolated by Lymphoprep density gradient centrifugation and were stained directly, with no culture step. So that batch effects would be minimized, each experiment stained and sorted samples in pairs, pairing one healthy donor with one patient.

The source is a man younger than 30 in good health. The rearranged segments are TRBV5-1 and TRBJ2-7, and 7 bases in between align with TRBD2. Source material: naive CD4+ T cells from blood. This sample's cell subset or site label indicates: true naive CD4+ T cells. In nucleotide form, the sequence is TGCGCCAGCAGCCCCGGACGGGGGGTCGGGGGAGAGCAGTACTTC. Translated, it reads CASSPGRGVGGEQYF. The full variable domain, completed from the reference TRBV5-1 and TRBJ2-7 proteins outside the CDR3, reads KAGVTQTPRYLIKTRGQQVTLSCSPISGHRSVSWYQQTPGQGLQFLFEYFSETQRNKGNFPGRFSGRQFSNSRSEMNVSTLELGDSALYLCASSPGRGVGGEQYFGPGTRLTVT.